One and the same sample provided the 28 T cell receptor beta chains below, sequenced in a study of OX40 agonist ivuxolimab in advanced cancers. The table came from immunoSEQ multiplex PCR; TCRdb's copy has only in-frame clones and leaves some out. The sample shows about 60,000 clones, about 94% of them seen only once. The sequencing used CD4+ or CD8+ T cells sorted from blood, collected in a trial of the OX40 agonist ivuxolimab. The receptors stem from an adult with an advanced solid tumor such as melanoma, head and neck, liver or kidney cancer.

The chain uses TRBV19 and TRBJ2-7, with a tentative D call TRBD1 (5 bases). The CDR3 contains 13 residues. V lost 11 bases to trimming and J lost 2 bases, with 16 bases between them. CDR1 and CDR2 from the germline V gene are LNHDA and SQIVND (reference sequence). The CDR3 DNA reads TGTGCCTCAAGGGGCGCTGCCCCCTACGAGCAGTACTTC. Residues: CASRGAAPYEQYF.

The chain joins TRBV29-1 to TRBJ2-7; 10 bases agree with TRBD1. After removal of 1 base from V and 0 bases from J, the junction contained 3 bases not matched to a gene. The germline gives CDR1 SQVTM, CDR2 ANQGSEA. There are 15 residues in the CDR3. CDR3 in amino acids: CSVEGGQGLSYEQYF. In DNA form, the CDR3 reads TGCAGCGTTGAAGGGGGACAGGGGCTCTCCTACGAGCAGTACTTC.

This sequence joins TRBV6-5 and TRBJ2-1; TRBD2 matches 11 bases. Germline V gene data show CDR1 as MNHEY and CDR2 as SVGAGI. V lost 2 bases to trimming and J lost 4 bases; unmatched junction nucleotides: 4. The CDR3 runs 16 residues. CDR3: CASSYMGLADYNEQFF. CDR3 DNA: TGTGCCAGCAGTTACATGGGACTAGCGGATTACAATGAGCAGTTCTTC.

J is TRBJ2-2 and V is TRBV9; 9 bases align to TRBD1. Per germline, CDR1 SGDLS and CDR2 YYNGEE. The CDR3 has 18 amino acids. V dropped 0 bases and J dropped 6; count of bases not matched to a gene: 12. The CDR3: CASSVAVGRDRVAGELFF. CDR3 in DNA: TGTGCCAGCAGCGTAGCTGTGGGCCGGGACAGGGTAGCCGGGGAGCTGTTTTTT.

The chain uses TRBV18 and TRBJ2-1, with 10 bases fitting TRBD2. This CDR3 spans 17 amino acids. Germline CDR1 KGHSH, CDR2 LQKENI. The V gene end was trimmed by 6 bases and the J gene end by 0 bases; junction bases not matched to a gene: 8. The CDR3 bases are TGTGCCAGCTCCCTCATAGCTAGCGGGAGCTCCTACAATGAGCAGTTCTTC. Protein sequence: CASSLIASGSSYNEQFF.

The V and J genes are TRBV5-4 and TRBJ2-3; 12 bases line up with TRBD1. The CDR3 length is 19 residues. Per germline, CDR1 SGHNT and CDR2 YYREEE (reference sequence). Germline trimming cut 3 bases from V and 4 bases from J; bases unmatched to any gene: 15. The CDR3 region is CASSYLPGPGQGAADTQYF. The DNA of the CDR3 is TGTGCCAGCAGCTACCTCCCTGGACCGGGACAGGGGGCCGCAGATACGCAGTATTTT.

The V call is TRBV6-4, the J call TRBJ1-5; D is possibly TRBD1 (6 bases). V lost 6 bases and J lost 0, with 18 bases in between. Per germline, CDR1 MRHNA and CDR2 SNTAGT. The CDR3 spans 17 residues. As DNA, the CDR3 is TGTGCCAGCAGGGCCGGGACAAAGAATTTTAGCAATCAGCCCCAGCATTTT. Protein product: CASRAGTKNFSNQPQHF.

The rearrangement links TRBV10-3 to TRBJ2-3; D is ambiguous. Per the germline V gene, CDR1 is ENHRY and CDR2 is SYGVKD. The V end lost 5 bases, the J end lost 1 base, and 10 bases lay between the germline ends. This CDR3 region has 14 residues. The CDR3 coding sequence is TGTGCCATCAGTCGGACGCTAGGCACAGATACGCAGTATTTT. It yields the protein CAISRTLGTDTQYF.

This clone was counted between two and nine times. The J gene is TRBJ2-2, the V gene TRBV10-3; tentative D call: TRBD1 (6 bases). Germline CDR1 reads ENHRY; CDR2 reads SYGVKD. The CDR3 contains 13 residues. V was trimmed by 8 bases and J by 0 bases, leaving 7 bases between them. DNA for the CDR3: TGTGCCATCGGGACATCGAACACCGGGGAGCTGTTTTTT. This gives the protein CAIGTSNTGELFF.

J is TRBJ2-3 and V is TRBV30; TRBD2 agrees at 13 bases. Losses at the gene ends were 8 bases for V and 3 bases for J; bases not matched to a gene: 17. The CDR3 has 18 residues. Per germline, CDR1 GTSNPN and CDR2 SVGIG (reference sequence). This CDR3 is CAGSQLTTSGGGTDTQYF. The CDR3 region has the DNA TGTGCCGGCTCCCAGTTAACTACTAGCGGGGGGGGGACAGATACGCAGTATTTT. The variable domain in full, completed from reference TRBV30 and TRBJ2-3, reads SQTIHQWPATLVQPVGSPLSLECTVEGTSNPNLYWYRQAAGRGLQLLFYSVGIGQISSEVPQNLSASRPQDRQFILSSKKLLLSDSGFYLCAGSQLTTSGGGTDTQYFGPGTRLTVL.

CDR3 sequence reads: CAISERGITFNEQFF. Written as DNA, the CDR3 is TGTGCCATCAGTGAGAGGGGAATAACCTTCAATGAGCAGTTCTTC. The V call is TRBV10-3, the J call TRBJ2-1, with a tentative D call TRBD1 (5 bases). The germline V gene encodes CDR1 ENHRY and CDR2 SYGVKD. The V end lost 2 bases, the J end lost 6 bases, and 14 bases lay between the germline ends. The CDR3 runs 15 residues.

This rearrangement joins TRBV6-5 to TRBJ2-1; 11 nucleotides match TRBD1. In germline, CDR1 is MNHEY, CDR2 SVGAGI. J lost 6 bases, V lost 0 bases, and 4 bases had no gene match. The CDR3 loop spans 16 amino acids. CDR3: CASSYSRTGGFNEQFF. As DNA, the CDR3 is TGTGCCAGCAGTTACTCGAGGACAGGGGGCTTCAATGAGCAGTTCTTC.

This chain joins TRBV13 and TRBJ2-6; 8 bases agree with TRBD2. The ends lost 4 bases at V and 0 bases at J; junction bases unmatched: 8. From germline, CDR1 is PRHDT and CDR2 FYEKMQ (reference sequence). The CDR3 covers 18 residues. CDR3 bases: TGTGCCAGCAGCTCCCTCGGGGGGGCGGACTCTGGGGCCAACGTCCTGACTTTC. Protein: CASSSLGGADSGANVLTF.

The chain has TRBV10-2 and TRBJ2-5; 7 nucleotides line up with TRBD1. Trimming at V came to 2 bases and at J to 3 bases, leaving 12 bases not matched to a gene. The CDR3 covers 17 residues. Germline CDR1 WSHSY, CDR2 SAAADI. CDR3 loop: CASSEPLDRTPEETQYF. CDR3 in DNA: TGCGCCAGCAGTGAGCCACTGGACAGGACGCCGGAAGAGACCCAGTACTTC.

Details on this clone: Other DNA sequences in this specimen translate into the identical CDR3. The CDR3 loop is CASGLQGASTDTQYF. The CDR3 nucleotides read TGTGCCAGCGGACTACAGGGGGCTAGCACAGATACGCAGTATTTT. The chain links TRBV6-5 to TRBJ2-3; the match to TRBD1 covers 9 bases. The germline CDR1 and CDR2 sequences are MNHEY and SVGAGI. With V trimmed by 8 bases and J by 0 bases, 6 bases remained unmatched. The length of the CDR3 is 15 residues.

This rearrangement joins TRBV2 to TRBJ2-1; the match to TRBD2 covers 7 bases. Germline V CDR1 and CDR2: SNHLY, FYNNEI. V lost 5 bases and J lost 10; bases outside the gene matches: 8. The CDR3 is 13 amino acids. The chain's CDR3 is CASSFSGRREQFF. The CDR3 nucleotides are TGTGCCAGCAGTTTTTCCGGGAGGCGCGAGCAGTTCTTC.

The V call is TRBV28, the J call TRBJ2-1, with 10 bases lining up with TRBD1. The CDR3 extends over 19 amino acids. CDR1 and CDR2 (germline): MDHEN, SYDVKM. Trimming cost V 2 bases and J 6 bases; bases outside gene matches: 16. The CDR3 is CASSLGFPGQGSFSNEQFF. In nucleotides, the CDR3 is TGTGCCAGCAGTTTAGGTTTCCCGGGACAGGGGAGTTTTAGCAATGAGCAGTTCTTC.

The V call is TRBV30, the J call TRBJ1-5, with unresolved D. The CDR3 is 14 amino acids. Germline V CDR1 and CDR2: GTSNPN, SVGIG (reference sequence). Trimming shortened V by 2 bases and J by 0 bases, and 8 bases separated the two germline ends. CDR3 region: CAWSRTDSNQPQHF. The CDR3 coding sequence is TGTGCCTGGAGTAGAACGGATAGCAATCAGCCCCAGCATTTT.

The chain carries TRBV4-2 and TRBJ1-3; 9 bases map to TRBD1. CDR1 and CDR2 from the germline V gene are LGHNA and YNFKEQ. The CDR3 runs to 18 residues. The J segment lost 2 bases and the V segment lost 0 bases, leaving 8 bases of the junction unmatched. CDR3 in DNA: TGTGCCAGCAGCCAAGATTCCGGGACAGGGTATCCTGGAAACACCATATATTTT. Protein product: CASSQDSGTGYPGNTIYF.

J is TRBJ2-1 and V is TRBV27; weak D call: TRBD2 (7 bases). V was pared by 2 bases and J by 8 bases, with 13 bases between. The CDR3 is 14 amino acids. In germline, CDR1 is MNHEY, CDR2 SMNVEV (reference sequence). Here the CDR3 DNA reads TGTGCCAGCAGTTTAACGGGGGGCTGGGATGAGCAGTTCTTC. Amino acid sequence: CASSLTGGWDEQFF.

This chain connects TRBV11-2 to TRBJ2-5; D is ambiguous. The germline V and J ends were trimmed by 1 base and 5 bases, with 2 bases remaining between them. From germline, CDR1 is SGHAT and CDR2 FQNNGV. The CDR3 totals 11 residues. CDR3 loop: CASSLVETQYF. CDR3 nucleotide sequence: TGTGCCAGCAGCTTAGTGGAGACCCAGTACTTC.

The J gene is TRBJ2-1, the V gene TRBV4-3, with 7 bases aligning to TRBD2. The V segment lost 1 base and the J segment 9 bases; nucleotides outside the gene matches: 15. There are 17 residues in the CDR3. The germline V gene encodes CDR1 LGHNA and CDR2 YSLEER. CDR3 in DNA: TGCGCCAGCAGCCAAGCGGCTGGGACTAATATGGGGAGTGAGCAGTTCTTC. Its translation is CASSQAAGTNMGSEQFF.

The V gene is TRBV15, the J gene TRBJ2-7; D may be TRBD1 or TRBD2 (5 bases each). The CDR3 spans 17 residues. Per germline, CDR1 LNHNV and CDR2 YYDKDF (reference sequence). V was cut by 0 bases and J by 7 bases, with 22 bases left in between. The CDR3 loop reads CATSRDRGGGLTEEQYF. CDR3 in DNA: TGTGCCACCAGCAGAGATCGGGGTGGGGGATTAACTGAAGAGCAGTACTTC.

The J gene is TRBJ2-7, the V gene TRBV7-6, with 9 bases that match TRBD2. Looked up from germline, CDR1 is SGHVS and CDR2 is FNYEAQ. There are 17 residues in the CDR3. V shed 5 bases and J 2 bases; nucleotides not matched to a gene: 13. This chain's CDR3 is CASSVTIGAGGPYEQYF. The CDR3, as DNA: TGTGCCAGCAGCGTAACGATTGGAGCGGGAGGTCCCTACGAGCAGTACTTC.

Here the CDR3 DNA reads TGCGCCAGCAGCCAAGAATGGCAGTACCAAGAGACCCAGTACTTC. Translating it yields CASSQEWQYQETQYF. The chain combines TRBV4-3 with TRBJ2-5; D unclear. The CDR3 is 15 residues long. The V gene lost 0 bases and the J gene lost 0 bases, with 8 bases spanning the gap. Germline-derived CDR1 and CDR2 are LGHNA and YSLEER.

By share of the sample, this clone is medium-sized. Other nucleotide sequences in the sample specify the same CDR3. The CDR3 spells CASSLATGGREGRYEQYF. DNA for the CDR3: TGTGCCAGCAGCTTGGCCACTGGGGGTCGGGAGGGACGGTACGAGCAGTACTTC. The chain has TRBV5-6 and TRBJ2-7; the match to TRBD2 covers 8 bases. CDR1 and CDR2 (germline): SGHDT, YYEEEE. V was clipped by 0 bases and J by 4 bases; unmatched bases: 15. This CDR3 has 18 residues.

This rearrangement joins TRBV7-9 to TRBJ2-7; TRBD2 matches 9 bases. V shed 3 bases, J shed 3 bases, and the junction held 6 bases outside the gene matches. Germline V CDR1 and CDR2: SEHNR, FQNEAQ (reference sequence). The CDR3 totals 15 residues. The CDR3 DNA reads TGTGCCAGCAGCTTCCTACTAGCGGGCCGCTACGAGCAGTACTTC. Residues: CASSFLLAGRYEQYF.

This chain joins TRBV9 and TRBJ2-3; D is unresolved. The CDR3 loop spans 13 amino acids. Trimming cost V 2 bases and J 2 bases, with 6 bases left between them. Germline V lookup: CDR1 SGDLS, CDR2 YYNGEE. The CDR3 coding sequence is TGTGCCAGCAGCGTTGGCGACACAGATACGCAGTATTTT. Translating gives CASSVGDTDTQYF.